This TCR beta chain came from a study of blood T cell repertoires in COVID-19. Study as a whole: Sites in the United States, Italy and Spain provided acute and convalescent COVID-19 samples. T cells, B-cell-depleted T cells, or PBMCs provided the cDNA or gDNA that served as material.

The V end lost 6 bases, the J end lost 3 bases, and 11 bases lay between the germline ends. CDR1 is MDHEN, CDR2 SYDVKM, per germline. This CDR3 comprises 14 residues. In the original analysis: Estimation of nucleated cell counts was performed using reference gene primer amplification. The repertoire was sequenced with immunoSEQ multiplex PCR; TCRdb's copy has only in-frame clones and lacks some. The V and J calls and clone size were taken over from that table, and D and trimming were inferred from the DNA. The sample has about 130,000 clones, about nine tenths seen once. The chain employs TRBV28 and TRBJ1-4; a weak D match, TRBD1 (5 bases). This receptor was obtained from a man aged 50 to 60 with acute or convalescent COVID-19. What was sequenced was peripheral blood. CDR3 bases: TGTGCCAGCAGGGTCGCGGGGGCTAATGAAAAACTGTTTTTT. This translates into CASRVAGANEKLFF.